Listed below are T cell receptor beta chains from one sample, sequenced in a study of blood T cells in healthy people across ages. From the 5' RACE reads, TCRdb called clonotypes with MiXCR, one entry per CDR3 protein. The sample holds 1.5 million to 2 million distinct CDR3 sequences, less than 50% seen once. Sequences were obtained from blood. The source is a woman between 35 and 50 years old in good health. Both conserved end residues are part of each CDR3. The order of the fields is V gene, clone size, J gene, CDR3 protein. Size values are once, few and many counts, or a class for expanded clones, and some rows have none.

>TRBV6-2/TRBV6-3|-|TRBJ2-5
CASSYWMGIQETQYF
>TRBV5-1|-|TRBJ1-1
CASSLVGGGSTEAFF
>TRBV7-2|-|TRBJ1-6
CASSLRTGVNSPLHF
>TRBV27|-|TRBJ2-3
CASSPGGASGLTDTQYF
>TRBV6-5|once|TRBJ2-6
CASSSGSSSGVNVLTF
>TRBV29-1|-|TRBJ2-2
CSVEEGRNTGELFF
>TRBV28|-|TRBJ1-1
CASSADGVWVTEAFF
>TRBV4-2|-|TRBJ2-1
CASSQGSSGGQRDEQFF
>TRBV4-3|-|TRBJ1-5
CASSQDRLPDQPQHF
>TRBV27|-|TRBJ2-1
CASSVALTSLNEQFF
>TRBV20-1|-|TRBJ2-1
CSARVGIEHNEQFF
>TRBV7-2|-|TRBJ2-7
CASTGTAYEQYF
>TRBV20-1|few|TRBJ2-7
CSARTGTEQYF
>TRBV12-3/TRBV12-4|-|TRBJ2-7
CASSWGYTYEQYF
>TRBV20-1|-|TRBJ2-4
CSARAAGGPKNIQYF
>TRBV2|-|TRBJ2-1
CASSGGQGREQFF
>TRBV15|-|TRBJ2-3
CATSRDQADTQYF